The 22 T cell receptor beta chains listed next were all sequenced from one sample in a study of T cell responses to AZD1222 COVID-19 vaccine. The data were produced by immunoSEQ multiplex PCR, yet TCRdb's version contains in-frame clones alone and is incomplete. This sample yields fewer than 200,000 clones, of which about 91% are seen a single time; about 9.9% belongs to the top ten. The sample was peripheral blood, taken 28 days after the second AZD1222 dose. Source of these receptors: an adult who received the AZD1222 COVID-19 vaccine.

Remarks on this clone: The junction shows a germline mismatch at one end, possibly a read error. The chain recombines TRBV5-4 with TRBJ2-1, with D hard to call. The CDR3 covers 12 residues. The V gene's germline CDR1 is SGHNT and CDR2 YYREEE (reference sequence). Written as DNA, the CDR3 is TGTGCCAGCAGCTTGCCCGGGTCCACAAACCTCTTC. The encoded protein is CASSLPGSTNLF.

The chain uses TRBV6-2 or TRBV6-3 and TRBJ2-7; 7 bases line up with TRBD1. The V segment lost 3 bases and the J segment 7 bases; nucleotides outside the gene matches: 9. In germline, CDR1 is MNHEY, CDR2 SVGEGT. This CDR3 has 14 amino acids. The CDR3 DNA is TGTGCCAGCAGTTATCAACCGGGACAGAGGGAGCAGTACTTC. It translates to CASSYQPGQREQYF.

V gene TRBV5-8 combines with J gene TRBJ2-7; D is undetermined. With 4 bases removed from V and 2 bases from J, the gap between germline ends came to 16 bases. The germline CDR1 and CDR2 sequences are SGHTS and YDEGEE. The CDR3 is 15 amino acids. Here the CDR3 DNA reads TGTGCCAGCAGCACCCGGACGTATCCCCCCTACGAGCAGTACTTC. This sequence encodes CASSTRTYPPYEQYF.

V is TRBV19 and J is TRBJ2-4; TRBD1 matches at 11 bases. With V trimmed by 6 bases and J by 0 bases, 13 bases remained unmatched. Germline V gene lookup returns CDR1 LNHDA and CDR2 SQIVND (reference sequence). The CDR3 has 19 residues. The CDR3, as DNA: TGTGCCAGTAGGATCGGGACAGGGGGATACGAACTAGCCAAAAACATTCAGTACTTC. Protein sequence: CASRIGTGGYELAKNIQYF. Combining the CDR3 with reference TRBV19 and TRBJ2-4 gives the whole variable domain DGGITQSPKYLFRKEGQNVTLSCEQNLNHDAMYWYRQDPGQGLRLIYYSQIVNDFQKGDIAEGYSVSREKKESFPLTVTSAQKNPTAFYLCASRIGTGGYELAKNIQYFGAGTRLSVL.

The V and J genes are TRBV5-1 and TRBJ2-1, with D unresolved. V was cut by 4 bases and J by 4 bases, with 24 bases left in between. Germline V gives CDR1 SGHRS, CDR2 YFSETQ. The CDR3 length is 18 residues. The chain's CDR3 is CASSPEPETDGRYNEQFF. The CDR3 DNA reads TGCGCCAGCAGCCCAGAACCTGAGACGGACGGTAGATACAATGAGCAGTTCTTC.

The chain carries TRBV18 and TRBJ2-5; D not certain. Trimming shortened V by 2 bases and J by 1 base, and 11 bases separated the two germline ends. CDR1 and CDR2 from the germline V gene are KGHSH and LQKENI. The CDR3 is made up of 15 amino acids. CDR3 nucleotides: TGTGCCAGCTCACCAAACCTAGGCGGCCAAGAGACCCAGTACTTC. It codes for CASSPNLGGQETQYF. The complete variable domain, with remaining parts taken from reference TRBV18 and TRBJ2-5, reads NAGVMQNPRHLVRRRGQEARLRCSPMKGHSHVYWYRQLPEEGLKFMVYLQKENIIDESGMPKERFSAEFPKEGPSILRIQQVVRGDSAAYFCASSPNLGGQETQYFGPGTRLLVL.

A few counts support this clone. This chain links TRBV7-9 with TRBJ2-7; D may be TRBD1 (5 bases). Deletions cut 5 bases from V and 5 bases from J, with 16 bases between. CDR3 length: 14 amino acids. Germline V gene sequence: CDR1 SEHNR, CDR2 FQNEAQ (reference sequence). CDR3 nucleotides: TGTGCCAGCAGCCTCTCCATCGGCAGGGACGAGCAGTACTTC. Protein: CASSLSIGRDEQYF.

The V and J genes are TRBV11-2 and TRBJ2-7, with TRBD1 matching 7 bases. Germline V gene sequence: CDR1 SGHAT, CDR2 FQNNGV. The CDR3 runs 14 residues. Trimming took 6 bases from V and 7 from J; bases not matched to a gene: 12. This chain's CDR3 is CASRGTGAFGEQYF. The CDR3 DNA reads TGTGCCAGCAGGGGCACAGGGGCTTTTGGGGAGCAGTACTTC.

This clone was observed once. The CDR3 nucleotides read TGTGCCAGCAGCTTAGTAAGTGGGTCGGCCTCCTACGAGCAGTACTTC. Its translation: CASSLVSGSASYEQYF. J is TRBJ2-7 and V is TRBV7-2; D is undetermined. Germline values: CDR1 SGHTA, CDR2 FQGNSA. The CDR3 is 16 residues long. Between the trimmed V and J ends, which lost 1 base and 0 bases, there was a span of 13 bases. Supplemented by reference TRBV7-2 and TRBJ2-7, the full variable domain reads GAGVSQSPSNKVTEKGKDVELRCDPISGHTALYWYRQSLGQGLEFLIYFQGNSAPDKSGLPSDRFSAERTGGSVSTLTIQRTQQEDSAVYLCASSLVSGSASYEQYFGPGTRLTVT.

V is TRBV9 and J is TRBJ2-3; 7 bases match TRBD2. CDR1 SGDLS and CDR2 YYNGEE come from the germline V gene. Trimming at V came to 0 bases and at J to 9 bases, leaving 4 bases not matched to a gene. The CDR3 is 13 residues long. The CDR3 nucleotides read TGTGCCAGCAGCGTAGGAGGGGAGGGCACGCAGTATTTT. Protein: CASSVGGEGTQYF.

In nucleotides, the CDR3 is TGTGCCAGCTACAGGGAGCAGTTCTTC. It codes for CASYREQFF. This chain connects TRBV21-1 to TRBJ2-1; the D call TRBD1 from the table was never checked on the DNA. TRBV21-1 constitutes a pseudogene. The CDR3 runs to 9 residues.

The genes are TRBV28 and TRBJ2-7; a weak D match, TRBD1 (6 bases). The CDR3 has 14 amino acids. CDR1 is MDHEN, CDR2 SYDVKM, per germline. The V end was cut by 4 bases, the J end by 5 bases, with 15 bases between. DNA of the CDR3: TGTGCCAGCAGTTCGGTCAGGGGTTCACACGAGCAGTACTTC. This codes for CASSSVRGSHEQYF. Looking up the rest from reference TRBV28 and TRBJ2-7 gives the full variable domain: DVKVTQSSRYLVKRTGEKVFLECVQDMDHENMFWYRQDPGLGLRLIYFSYDVKMKEKGDIPEGYSVSREKKERFSLILESASTNQTSMYLCASSSVRGSHEQYFGPGTRLTVT.

CDR3: CASSPFGQGPSQPQHF. In DNA form, the CDR3 reads TGTGCCAGCAGTCCCTTCGGACAGGGCCCCTCTCAGCCCCAGCATTTT. The chain combines TRBV27 with TRBJ1-5; 8 positions agree with TRBD1. Germline CDR1 reads MNHEY; CDR2 reads SMNVEV (reference sequence). This CDR3 is built from 16 residues. The V gene end was trimmed by 5 bases and the J gene end by 6 bases; junction bases not matched to a gene: 12.

The chain has TRBV29-1 and TRBJ1-1; D remains ambiguous. This CDR3 has 13 amino acids. CDR1 and CDR2 from the germline V gene are SQVTM and ANQGSEA. DNA for the CDR3: TGCAGTTGGCAAGCATTTCCGAACACTGAAGCTTTCTTT. Translation gives CSWQAFPNTEAFF.

This clone was observed a few times. Other DNA sequences in the sample encode the same CDR3. V gene TRBV7-9 combines with J gene TRBJ1-6; D is uncertain. CDR3 length: 12 residues. Trimming removed 4 bases from V and 6 bases from J, with 4 bases in between. CDR1 and CDR2 (germline): SEHNR, FQNEAQ (reference sequence). CDR3 residues: CASSSPNSPLHF. The CDR3 nucleotides read TGTGCCAGCAGCTCACCTAATTCACCCCTCCACTTT.

This rearrangement joins TRBV5-1 to TRBJ2-3; 10 bases are shared with TRBD2. J lost 2 bases, V lost 4 bases, and 7 bases had no gene match. Germline CDR1 SGHRS, CDR2 YFSETQ. The CDR3 is 16 residues long. CDR3 region: CASSPATSGATDTQYF. The CDR3, as DNA: TGCGCCAGCAGCCCGGCAACTAGCGGGGCCACAGATACGCAGTATTTT.

The chain employs TRBV6-1 and TRBJ2-5; 9 bases match TRBD1. This CDR3 has 14 amino acids. V trimming: 2 bases; J trimming: 4 bases; junction bases outside the gene matches: 2. CDR1 is MNHNS, CDR2 SASEGT, per germline. The CDR3 DNA follows: TGTGCCAGCAGTGAACCGACAGGGGGAGAGACCCAGTACTTC. It yields the protein CASSEPTGGETQYF.

The V gene is TRBV14, the J gene TRBJ1-1; D perhaps matches TRBD1 (6 bases). Germline V gene lookup returns CDR1 SGHDN and CDR2 FVKESK. CDR3 length: 17 amino acids. The V and J ends lost 2 bases and 0 bases respectively, with 16 bases between them. This chain's CDR3 is CASSQTWGTTMNTEAFF. For the CDR3, the DNA is TGTGCCAGCAGCCAAACTTGGGGGACAACTATGAACACTGAAGCTTTCTTT.

The chain couples TRBV5-1 to TRBJ2-2; D unresolved. The CDR3 sequence is 17 residues long. The germline CDR1 and CDR2 sequences are SGHRS and YFSETQ. V was cut by 0 bases and J by 0 bases, with 12 bases left in between. The CDR3 coding sequence is TGCGCCAGCAGCTTGGGTCTAGACACAGCGAACACCGGGGAGCTGTTTTTT. Translating gives CASSLGLDTANTGELFF.

This clone was counted only a few times. The chain couples TRBV2 to TRBJ1-1; D unclear. The CDR3 contains 15 residues. The germline V gene encodes CDR1 SNHLY and CDR2 FYNNEI. Trimming took off 7 bases at V and 1 base at J, with 16 bases between the two ends. CDR3 residues: CASMSAPLGNTEAFF. CDR3 coding DNA: TGTGCCAGCATGTCGGCACCCCTGGGGAACACTGAAGCTTTCTTT.

V is TRBV30 and J is TRBJ1-3, with unresolved D. This CDR3 spans 13 amino acids. CDR1 is GTSNPN and CDR2 is SVGIG in the germline V gene (reference sequence). Trimming pared 3 bases from V and 2 bases from J, leaving 8 bases between. The CDR3 DNA sequence: TGTGCCTGGAGCGGTGTACCTGGAAACACCATATATTTT. It codes for CAWSGVPGNTIYF.

The rearrangement uses TRBV18 and TRBJ1-2, with TRBD1 matching 10 bases. The CDR3 sequence is 15 residues long. V was clipped by 3 bases and J by 0 bases; unmatched bases: 1. Germline V gene lookup returns CDR1 KGHSH and CDR2 LQKENI. The chain's CDR3 is CASSPGTGANYGYTF. In nucleotides, the CDR3 is TGTGCCAGCTCACCGGGGACAGGGGCTAACTATGGCTACACCTTC.